The 14 T cell receptor beta chains below come from one sample, sequenced in a study of monozygotic twins with cystic fibrosis. The data were produced by immunoSEQ multiplex PCR, yet TCRdb's version contains in-frame clones alone and is incomplete. The sample carries tens of thousands of clones, 75% to 95% recorded once. The sample taken for sequencing was blood. The source of these receptors is a girl aged 2-9 years with cystic fibrosis.

The V gene is TRBV7-2, the J gene TRBJ1-1; D remains ambiguous. Germline CDR1 is SGHTA and CDR2 is FQGNSA. This CDR3 comprises 14 residues. V lost 1 base, J lost 6 bases, and 12 bases lay in between. CDR3 sequence reads: CASSLGQTTAEAFF. Here the CDR3 DNA reads TGTGCCAGCAGCTTAGGCCAGACGACCGCTGAAGCTTTCTTT.

This chain links TRBV10-3 with TRBJ1-4, with TRBD1 matching 7 bases. Germline lookup yields CDR1 ENHRY and CDR2 SYGVKD. The trim removed 6 bases at V and 6 bases at J, leaving 10 bases unmatched. The CDR3 spans 15 residues. The CDR3 DNA reads as TGTGCCATCAGCCACGCCACAGGGGATGATGAAAAACTGTTTTTT. It encodes CAISHATGDDEKLFF.

This sequence joins TRBV5-1 and TRBJ1-2; maybe TRBD1 (5 bases). V lost 4 bases, J lost 4 bases, and 20 bases lay in between. Germline values: CDR1 SGHRS, CDR2 YFSETQ. This CDR3 contains 16 residues. CDR3 residues: CASSQDSPGGFYGYTF. Here the CDR3 DNA reads TGCGCCAGCAGCCAAGACAGTCCGGGCGGCTTCTATGGCTACACCTTC.

V and J are TRBV9 and TRBJ1-2; D call uncertain. From germline, CDR1 is SGDLS and CDR2 YYNGEE. This CDR3 has 15 residues. Trimming removed 1 base from V and 2 bases from J, with 12 bases in between. The CDR3 DNA follows: TGTGCCAGCAGCGTATCGGGCAGATTAAACTATGGCTACACCTTC. Its protein is CASSVSGRLNYGYTF.

The chain employs TRBV6-5 and TRBJ2-5, with D unclear. V was trimmed by 0 bases and J by 5 bases, leaving 7 bases between them. In germline, CDR1 is MNHEY, CDR2 SVGAGI. This CDR3 spans 13 amino acids. CDR3 loop: CASSYSNGETQYF. The CDR3 DNA follows: TGTGCCAGCAGTTACTCCAACGGTGAGACCCAGTACTTC.

The chain is built from TRBV7-2 and TRBJ2-1; TRBD1 matches at 7 bases. The CDR3 spans 13 residues. The germline gives CDR1 SGHTA, CDR2 FQGNSA. Trimming took 4 bases from V and 4 from J; bases not matched to a gene: 1. The CDR3 region has the DNA TGTGCCAGCAGCTCGGGACAGTACAATGAGCAGTTCTTC. Residues: CASSSGQYNEQFF.

The chain is built from TRBV9 and TRBJ2-7, with a possible D match to TRBD1 (6 bases). Trimming took off 5 bases at V and 3 bases at J, with 33 bases between the two ends. The CDR3 consists of 20 residues. Germline V lookup: CDR1 SGDLS, CDR2 YYNGEE. DNA for the CDR3: TGTGCCAGCAGTGAACCCGGGACCAGGTGGATTAGGGGGTCGGACTACGAGCAGTACTTC. Its protein product is CASSEPGTRWIRGSDYEQYF.

In DNA form, the CDR3 reads TGTGCCTGGGGTCTCCCGCCGAACCAGCCCCAGCATTTT. This translates into CAWGLPPNQPQHF. The chain couples TRBV30 to TRBJ1-5; D is unresolved. This CDR3 is built from 13 residues. V lost 5 bases and J 7 bases, leaving 15 bases between the germline ends. Germline CDR1 reads GTSNPN; CDR2 reads SVGIG (reference sequence).

This clone was detected only a few times. The chain has TRBV5-1 and TRBJ1-5; no reliable D call. Trimming cost V 0 bases and J 6 bases, with 10 bases left between them. Germline V gene sequence: CDR1 SGHRS, CDR2 YFSETQ. The CDR3 covers 14 residues. The CDR3 here is CASSLGPEVQPQHF. The CDR3 DNA follows: TGCGCCAGCAGCTTGGGCCCGGAGGTTCAGCCCCAGCATTTT.

The V and J genes are TRBV29-1 and TRBJ2-7; D is uncertain. V lost 1 base to trimming and J lost 5 bases, with 6 bases between them. The CDR3 has 11 residues. Germline V gene sequence: CDR1 SQVTM, CDR2 ANQGSEA. As DNA, the CDR3 is TGCAGCGTTGAAGTACGGGACGAGCAGTACTTC. Encoded protein: CSVEVRDEQYF.

The chain links TRBV5-1 to TRBJ1-3; D is unresolved. This CDR3 has 17 amino acids. Trimming took 2 bases from V and 0 from J, leaving 15 bases between them. Germline V gene data show CDR1 as SGHRS and CDR2 as YFSETQ. For the CDR3, the DNA is TGCGCCAGCAGCTTAGGCGTGGGTCGGGACTCTGGAAACACCATATATTTT. It codes for CASSLGVGRDSGNTIYF.

The chain uses TRBV11-2 and TRBJ2-1; TRBD2 matches at 9 bases. V was pared by 5 bases and J by 4 bases, with 12 bases of the junction left unmatched. Germline CDR1 reads SGHAT; CDR2 reads FQNNGV. The CDR3 has 17 residues. The CDR3 spells CASSPGVSAGGYNEQFF. The CDR3 DNA reads TGTGCCAGCAGCCCAGGAGTATCGGCGGGGGGGTACAATGAGCAGTTCTTC.

CDR3 in amino acids: CASSLSGTGVTEAFF. As DNA, the CDR3 is TGTGCCAGCAGTTTATCCGGGACAGGGGTAACTGAAGCTTTCTTT. The chain is built from TRBV27 and TRBJ1-1; 10 bases align to TRBD1. Germline loops: CDR1 MNHEY, CDR2 SMNVEV (reference sequence). Trimming at V came to 0 bases and at J to 5 bases, leaving 3 bases not matched to a gene. The CDR3 sequence is 15 residues long.

The chain carries TRBV10-3 and TRBJ1-3; no clear D gene. From germline, CDR1 is ENHRY and CDR2 SYGVKD. The CDR3 consists of 12 residues. The V gene lost 3 bases and the J gene lost 4 bases, with 4 bases spanning the gap. CDR3 protein: CAISDGGNTIYF. The CDR3 DNA sequence: TGTGCCATCAGTGACGGGGGAAACACCATATATTTT.